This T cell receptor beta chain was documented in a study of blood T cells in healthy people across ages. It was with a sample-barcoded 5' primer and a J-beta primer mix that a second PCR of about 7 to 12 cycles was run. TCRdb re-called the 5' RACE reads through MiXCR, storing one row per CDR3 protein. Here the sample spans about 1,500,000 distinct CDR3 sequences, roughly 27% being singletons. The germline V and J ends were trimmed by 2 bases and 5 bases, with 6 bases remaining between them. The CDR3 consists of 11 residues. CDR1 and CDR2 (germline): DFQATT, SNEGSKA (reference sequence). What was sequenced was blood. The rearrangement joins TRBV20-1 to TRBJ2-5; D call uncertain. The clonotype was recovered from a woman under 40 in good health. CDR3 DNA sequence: TGCAGTGCTAGAAGCACCGAGACCCAGTACTTC. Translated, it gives CSARSTETQYF.